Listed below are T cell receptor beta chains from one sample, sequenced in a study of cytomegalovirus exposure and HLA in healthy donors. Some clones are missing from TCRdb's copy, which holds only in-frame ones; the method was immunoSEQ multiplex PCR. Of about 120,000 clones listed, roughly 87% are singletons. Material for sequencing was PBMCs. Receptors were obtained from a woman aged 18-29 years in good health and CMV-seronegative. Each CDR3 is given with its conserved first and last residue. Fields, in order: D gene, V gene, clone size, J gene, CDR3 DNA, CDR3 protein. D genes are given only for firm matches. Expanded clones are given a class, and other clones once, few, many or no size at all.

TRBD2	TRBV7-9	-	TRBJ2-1	TGTGCCAGCAGTCGGACTAGCGGGACCTCGAGATTCAAGGAGCAGTTCTTC	CASSRTSGTSRFKEQFF
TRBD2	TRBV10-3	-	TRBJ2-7	TGTGCCATCAGTGAGTCTAGCGGGGGGACTACCTACGAGCAGTACTTC	CAISESSGGTTYEQYF
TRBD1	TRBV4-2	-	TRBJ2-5	TGTGCCAGCAGCCAAAGCTCGACAGGGTTTGAGACCCAATACTTC	CASSQSSTGFETQYF
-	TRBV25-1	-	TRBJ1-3	TGTGCCAACAGTGGAGAGCGACGTTCTAGCTCTGGAAACACCATATATTTT	CANSGERRSSSGNTIYF
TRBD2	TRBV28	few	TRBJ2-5	TGTGCCAGCAGTTTTTTGACTAGCGCCCAGGGGACCCAGTACTTC	CASSFLTSAQGTQYF
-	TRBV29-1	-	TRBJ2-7	TGCAGCGTAGAGAGCGAAAGCTCCTACGAGCAGTACTTC	CSVESESSYEQYF
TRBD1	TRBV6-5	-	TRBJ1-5	TGTGCCAGCAGTGACAGGGTAGGACAGCCCCAGCATTTT	CASSDRVGQPQHF
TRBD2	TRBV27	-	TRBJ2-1	TGTGCCAGCAGTCGAAGACTAGCGGGAGTCGATGAGCAGTTCTTC	CASSRRLAGVDEQFF
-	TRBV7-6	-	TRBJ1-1	TGTGCCAGCAGCTATTCGGGGGGCAGGACTGAAGCTTTCTTT	CASSYSGGRTEAFF
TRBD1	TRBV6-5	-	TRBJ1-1	TGTGCCAGCAGTTACGGACAGGGGTCTGAAGCTTTCTTT	CASSYGQGSEAFF
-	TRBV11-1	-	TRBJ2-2	TGTGCCAGCAGCTTAGTTAATTCAGGGGTCTACACCGGGGAGCTGTTTTTT	CASSLVNSGVYTGELFF
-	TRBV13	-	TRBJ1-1	TGTGCCAGCAGCTTATCAGGGCACGACACTGAAGCTTTCTTT	CASSLSGHDTEAFF
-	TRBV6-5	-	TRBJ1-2	TGTGCCAGCAGTTACTCGGGGGCCGCGGGCTACACCTTC	CASSYSGAAGYTF
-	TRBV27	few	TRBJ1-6	TGTGCCAGCAGATTCCCCGGGATATCACCCCTCCACTTT	CASRFPGISPLHF
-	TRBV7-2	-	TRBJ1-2	TGTGCCAGCAGCTTAGGGGAGGGGTTTAGGGATGGCTACACCTTC	CASSLGEGFRDGYTF
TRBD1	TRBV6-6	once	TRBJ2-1	TGTGCCAGCAGATTCCGGGACAGACTCTACAATGAGCAGTTCTTC	CASRFRDRLYNEQFF
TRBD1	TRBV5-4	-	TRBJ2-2	TGTGCCAGCAGCCCTCCGGGACAGGGGAACACCGGGGAGCTGTTTTTT	CASSPPGQGNTGELFF
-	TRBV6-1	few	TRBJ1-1	TGTGCCAGCAGTGAAGGGGCTTTAAGGACTGAAGCTTTCTTT	CASSEGALRTEAFF
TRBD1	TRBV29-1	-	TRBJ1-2	TGCAGCGCCGGGACAGACTATGGCTACACCTTC	CSAGTDYGYTF
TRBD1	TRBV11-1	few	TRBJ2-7	TGTGCCAGCAGCTTAGGGACAGGAGTAAACTACGAGCAGTACTTC	CASSLGTGVNYEQYF
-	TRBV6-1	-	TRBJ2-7	TGTGCCAGCAGTCTGTCGGTAAGCTACGAGCAGTACTTC	CASSLSVSYEQYF
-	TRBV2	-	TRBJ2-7	TGTGCCAGCAGTGCGGACTATCCCTACGAGCAGTACTTC	CASSADYPYEQYF
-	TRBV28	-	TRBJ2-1	TGTGCCAGCAGTCGACAGCTTTACAATGAGCAGTTCTTC	CASSRQLYNEQFF
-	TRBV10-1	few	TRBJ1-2	TGCGCCAGCAGTGAGAGTTCACCGGACAGCCTCTCTGGCTACACCTTC	CASSESSPDSLSGYTF
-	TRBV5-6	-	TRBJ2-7	TGTGCCAGCAGCTCCGGCTACGAGCAGTACTTC	CASSSGYEQYF
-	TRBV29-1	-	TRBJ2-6	TGCAGCGTTGGAGACCCCGCTGGGGCCAACGTCCTGACTTTC	CSVGDPAGANVLTF
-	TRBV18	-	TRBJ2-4	TGTGCCAGCTCACCAATCCCACCACAGCTAGCCAAAAACATTCAGTACTTC	CASSPIPPQLAKNIQYF
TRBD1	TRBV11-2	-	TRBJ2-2	TGTGCCAGCAGCTCCGAAACAGGGGGTGAAACCGGGGAGCTGTTTTTT	CASSSETGGETGELFF
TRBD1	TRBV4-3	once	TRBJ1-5	TGCGCCAGCAGCCAAGAAAGGGGGCTTCAGCCCCAGCATTTT	CASSQERGLQPQHF
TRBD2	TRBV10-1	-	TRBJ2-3	TGCGCCAGCAGTGTGACCCGACTAGCGGGAGTACAGTATTTT	CASSVTRLAGVQYF
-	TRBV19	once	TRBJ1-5	TGTGCCAGTAGCATGCGGGGGAAAAGCGGTCAGCCCCAGCATTTT	CASSMRGKSGQPQHF
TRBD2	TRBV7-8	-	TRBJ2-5	TGTGCCAGCAGCTTCGGGCTAGCGGGAGTAGAGACCCAGTACTTC	CASSFGLAGVETQYF
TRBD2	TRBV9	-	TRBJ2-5	TGTGCCAGCAGCGTAGGGGGAGGGGAGACCCAGTACTTC	CASSVGGGETQYF
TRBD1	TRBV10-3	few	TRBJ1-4	TGTGCCATCAGTGATCAACAGGGGGGAAAACTGTTTTTT	CAISDQQGGKLFF
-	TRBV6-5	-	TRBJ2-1	TGTGCCAGCAGTTCCCGGAGGTCGGGTAGGAACAATGAGCAGTTCTTC	CASSSRRSGRNNEQFF
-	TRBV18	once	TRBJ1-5	TGTGCCAGCTCACCACCTTCGAGCAATCAGCCCCAGCATTTT	CASSPPSSNQPQHF
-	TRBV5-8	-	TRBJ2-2	TGTGCCAGCAGCTTGGCGCGACAGTGGAACACCGGGGAGCTGTTTTTT	CASSLARQWNTGELFF
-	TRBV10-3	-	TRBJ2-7	TGTGCCATCAGTTACCTCCCCCTCTCCTACGAGCAGTACTTC	CAISYLPLSYEQYF
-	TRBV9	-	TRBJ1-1	TGTGCCAGCAGTGCGGTCCCTGGGGCCACTGAAGCTTTCTTT	CASSAVPGATEAFF
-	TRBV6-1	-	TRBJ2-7	TGTGCCAGCAGTCTCGGGACTCCAGAAAGCTACGAGCAGTACTTC	CASSLGTPESYEQYF
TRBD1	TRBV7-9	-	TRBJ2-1	TGTGCCAGCAGCGTCTTGATCGGGACAGGGGATATCGATGAGCAGTTCTTC	CASSVLIGTGDIDEQFF
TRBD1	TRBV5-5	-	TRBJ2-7	TGTGCCAGCAGCTTTTTGACAGGGGGCGTAAAATATGGATACGAGCAGTACTTC	CASSFLTGGVKYGYEQYF
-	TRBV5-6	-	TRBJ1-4	TGTGCCAGCAGTACCTGGGGCCATCCCCTAGAAAAACTGTTTTTT	CASSTWGHPLEKLFF
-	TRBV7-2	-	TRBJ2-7	TGTGCCAGCAGCTTAGGCGGCTTAAGCTACGAGCAGTACTTC	CASSLGGLSYEQYF
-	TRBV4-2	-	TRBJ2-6	TGTGCCAGCAGCCAAGAACCGAACTCTGGGGCCAACGGCCTGACTTTC	CASSQEPNSGANGLTF
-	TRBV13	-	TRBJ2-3	TGTGCCAGCAGCTTCGGAGGCACAGATACGCAGTATTTT	CASSFGGTDTQYF
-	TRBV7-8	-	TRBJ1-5	TGTGCCAGCAGCCCGGGCGGGTATCAGCCCCAGCATTTT	CASSPGGYQPQHF
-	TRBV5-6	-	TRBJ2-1	TGTGCCAGCAGCTGGGCTATAGTAGGCAGCTCCTACAATGAGCAGTTCTTC	CASSWAIVGSSYNEQFF
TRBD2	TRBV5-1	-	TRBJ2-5	TGCGCCAGCAGCTTGGGACCTAGCGGGGAGACCCAGTACTTC	CASSLGPSGETQYF
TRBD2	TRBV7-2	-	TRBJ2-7	TGTGCCAGCAGCCCCGGGACTAGAAGGAGCTTCTACGAGCAGTACTTC	CASSPGTRRSFYEQYF